This T cell receptor beta chain was obtained from a study of shared clonotypes between healthy human individuals. The CDR3 spans 13 residues. CDR1 and CDR2 (germline): MNHNY, SVGAGI (reference sequence). V shed 8 bases, J shed 10 bases, and the junction held 8 bases outside the gene matches. The table came from immunoSEQ multiplex PCR; TCRdb's copy has only in-frame clones and leaves some out. The sample yields around 2,000,000 clones, roughly 95% seen once. The sequencing input was naive CD4+ T cells sorted from blood. As to subset: CD45RA+ positively selected. The chain carries TRBV6-6 and TRBJ2-3; 11 bases map to TRBD2. This TCR derives from a man between 18 and 29 years old in good health. In nucleotides, the CDR3 is TGTGCCAGCGGATCGACTAGCGGGGTACCGCAGTATTTT. It specifies CASGSTSGVPQYF.